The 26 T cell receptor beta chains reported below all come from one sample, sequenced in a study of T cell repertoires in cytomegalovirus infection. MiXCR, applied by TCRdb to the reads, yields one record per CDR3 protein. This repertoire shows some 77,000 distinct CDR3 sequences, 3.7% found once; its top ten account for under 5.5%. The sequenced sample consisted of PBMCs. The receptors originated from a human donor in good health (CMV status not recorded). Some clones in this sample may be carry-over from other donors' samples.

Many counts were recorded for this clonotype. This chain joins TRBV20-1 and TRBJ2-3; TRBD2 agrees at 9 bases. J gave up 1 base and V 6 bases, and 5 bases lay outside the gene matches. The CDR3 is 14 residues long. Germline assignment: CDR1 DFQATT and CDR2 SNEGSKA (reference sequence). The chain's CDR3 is CSASSGGGTDTQYF. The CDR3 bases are TGCAGTGCCAGTAGCGGGGGTGGCACAGATACGCAGTATTTT.

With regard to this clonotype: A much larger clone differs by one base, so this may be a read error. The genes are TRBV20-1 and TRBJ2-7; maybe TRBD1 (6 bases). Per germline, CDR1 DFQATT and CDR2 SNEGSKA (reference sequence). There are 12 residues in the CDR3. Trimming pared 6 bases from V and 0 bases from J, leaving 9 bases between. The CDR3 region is CSAVRGSYEQYF. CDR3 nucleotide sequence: TGCAGTGCCGTCAGGGGCTCCTACGAGCAGTACTTC.

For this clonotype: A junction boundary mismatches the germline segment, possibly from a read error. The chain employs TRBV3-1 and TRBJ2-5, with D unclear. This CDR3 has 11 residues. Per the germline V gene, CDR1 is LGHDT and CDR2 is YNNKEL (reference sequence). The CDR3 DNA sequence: TGTGCCAACAGCCTCGAAGAGACCCAGTACTTC. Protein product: CANSLEETQYF.

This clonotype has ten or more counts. This chain's CDR3 is CSTPGVGLTYEQYF. The CDR3 nucleotides are TGCAGTACTCCAGGGGTGGGACTAACCTACGAGCAGTACTTC. V and J are TRBV20-1 and TRBJ2-7, with D possibly TRBD2 on 7 matching bases. There are 14 residues in the CDR3. CDR1 is DFQATT, CDR2 SNEGSKA, per germline (reference sequence). Trimming left V 8 bases short and J 2 bases short, with 19 bases between.

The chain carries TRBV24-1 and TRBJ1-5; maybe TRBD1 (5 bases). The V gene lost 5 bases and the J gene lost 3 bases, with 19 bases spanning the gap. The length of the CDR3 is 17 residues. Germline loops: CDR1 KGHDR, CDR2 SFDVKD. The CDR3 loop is CATSGIGRQGNNQPQHF. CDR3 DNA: TGTGCCACCAGTGGTATAGGGAGGCAGGGTAACAATCAGCCCCAGCATTTT.

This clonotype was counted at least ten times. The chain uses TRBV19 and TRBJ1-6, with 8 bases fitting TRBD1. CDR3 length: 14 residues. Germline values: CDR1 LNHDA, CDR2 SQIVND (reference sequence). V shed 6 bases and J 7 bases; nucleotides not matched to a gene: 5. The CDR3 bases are TGTGCCAGTAGGATACAGGGGGTAAATTCACCCCTCCACTTT. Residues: CASRIQGVNSPLHF.

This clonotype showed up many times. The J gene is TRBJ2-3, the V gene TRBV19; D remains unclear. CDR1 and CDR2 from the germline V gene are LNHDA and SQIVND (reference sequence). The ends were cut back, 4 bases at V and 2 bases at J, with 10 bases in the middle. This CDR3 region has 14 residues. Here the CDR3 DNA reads TGTGCCAGTAGTACTCCCTCGCACACAGATACGCAGTATTTT. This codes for CASSTPSHTDTQYF.

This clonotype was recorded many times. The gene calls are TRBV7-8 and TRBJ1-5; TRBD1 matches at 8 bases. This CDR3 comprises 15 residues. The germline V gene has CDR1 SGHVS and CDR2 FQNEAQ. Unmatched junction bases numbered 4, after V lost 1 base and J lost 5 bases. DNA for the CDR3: TGTGCCAGCAGCTTAGGCAGGGGGCGCCATCAGCCCCAGCATTTT. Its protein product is CASSLGRGRHQPQHF.

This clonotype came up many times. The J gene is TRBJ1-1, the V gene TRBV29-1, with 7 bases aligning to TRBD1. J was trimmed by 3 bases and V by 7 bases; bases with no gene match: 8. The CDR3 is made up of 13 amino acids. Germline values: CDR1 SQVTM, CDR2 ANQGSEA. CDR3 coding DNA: TGCAGCGCCAGGACAGGTCGTGACACTGAAGCTTTCTTT. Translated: CSARTGRDTEAFF.

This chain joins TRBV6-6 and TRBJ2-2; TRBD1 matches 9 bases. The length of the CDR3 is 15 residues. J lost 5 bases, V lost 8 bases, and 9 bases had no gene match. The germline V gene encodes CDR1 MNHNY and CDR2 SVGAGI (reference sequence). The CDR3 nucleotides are TGTGCCAGCTCGTATCCGGGACAGGGAACCGGGGAGCTGTTTTTT. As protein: CASSYPGQGTGELFF.

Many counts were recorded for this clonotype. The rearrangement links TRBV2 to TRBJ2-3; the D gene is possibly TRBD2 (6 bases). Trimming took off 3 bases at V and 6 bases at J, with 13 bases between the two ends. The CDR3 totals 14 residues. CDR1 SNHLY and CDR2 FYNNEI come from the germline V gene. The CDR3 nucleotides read TGTGCCAGCAGTGAGCGGGGCATGTCGGATACGCAGTATTTT. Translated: CASSERGMSDTQYF.

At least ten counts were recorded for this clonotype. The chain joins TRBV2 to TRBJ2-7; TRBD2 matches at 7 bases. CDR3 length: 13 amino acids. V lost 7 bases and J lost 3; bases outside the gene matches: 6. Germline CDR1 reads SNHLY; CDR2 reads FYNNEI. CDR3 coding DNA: TGTGCCAGCAACGCGGGGGTACGCTACGAGCAGTACTTC. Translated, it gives CASNAGVRYEQYF.

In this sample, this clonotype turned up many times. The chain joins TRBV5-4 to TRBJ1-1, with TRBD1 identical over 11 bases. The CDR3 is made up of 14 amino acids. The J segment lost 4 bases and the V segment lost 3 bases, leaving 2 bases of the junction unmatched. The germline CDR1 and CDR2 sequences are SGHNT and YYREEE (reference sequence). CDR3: CASSWGTGGTEAFF. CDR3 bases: TGTGCCAGCAGCTGGGGGACAGGGGGCACTGAAGCTTTCTTT.

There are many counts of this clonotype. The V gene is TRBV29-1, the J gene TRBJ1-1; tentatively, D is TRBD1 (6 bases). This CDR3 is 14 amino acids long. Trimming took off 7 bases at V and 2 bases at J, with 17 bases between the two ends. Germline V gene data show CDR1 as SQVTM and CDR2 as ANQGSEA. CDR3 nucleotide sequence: TGCAGCGCGAACCCAGGGACACCTAACACTGAAGCTTTCTTT. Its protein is CSANPGTPNTEAFF.

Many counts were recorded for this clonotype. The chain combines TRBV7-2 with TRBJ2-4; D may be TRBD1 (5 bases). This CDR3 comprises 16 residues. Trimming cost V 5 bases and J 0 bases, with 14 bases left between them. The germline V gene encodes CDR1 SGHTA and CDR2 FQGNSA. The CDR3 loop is CASSEFQGPAKNIQYF. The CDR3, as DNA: TGTGCCAGCAGCGAATTCCAGGGTCCAGCCAAAAACATTCAGTACTTC.

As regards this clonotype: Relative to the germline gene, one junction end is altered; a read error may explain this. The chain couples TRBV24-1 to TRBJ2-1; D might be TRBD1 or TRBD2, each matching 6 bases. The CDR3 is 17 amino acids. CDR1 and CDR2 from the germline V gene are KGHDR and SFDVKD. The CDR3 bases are TGTGCCACCAGTGATCCCAGAGACAGGACTAACTACAATGGGCAGTTCTTC. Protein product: CATSDPRDRTNYNGQFF.

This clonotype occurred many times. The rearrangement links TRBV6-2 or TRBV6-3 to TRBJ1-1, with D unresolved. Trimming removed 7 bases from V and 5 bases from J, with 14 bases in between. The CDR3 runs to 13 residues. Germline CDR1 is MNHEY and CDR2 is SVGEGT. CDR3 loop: CASKIRPGTEAFF. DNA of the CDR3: TGTGCCAGCAAGATACGACCAGGAACTGAAGCTTTCTTT.

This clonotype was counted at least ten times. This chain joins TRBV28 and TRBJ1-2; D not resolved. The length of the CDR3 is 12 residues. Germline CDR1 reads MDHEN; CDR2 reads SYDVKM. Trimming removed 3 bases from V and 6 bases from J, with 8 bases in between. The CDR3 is CASSLLADGYTF. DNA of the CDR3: TGTGCCAGCAGTTTGTTGGCGGATGGCTACACCTTC.

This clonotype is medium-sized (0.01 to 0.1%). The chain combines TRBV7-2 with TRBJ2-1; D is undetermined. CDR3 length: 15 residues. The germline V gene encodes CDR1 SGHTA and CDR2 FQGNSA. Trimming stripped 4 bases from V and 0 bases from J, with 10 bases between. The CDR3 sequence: CASSYSDSSYNEQFF. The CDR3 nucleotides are TGTGCCAGCAGCTACAGTGATAGCTCCTACAATGAGCAGTTCTTC. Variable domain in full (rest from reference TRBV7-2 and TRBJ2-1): GAGVSQSPSNKVTEKGKDVELRCDPISGHTALYWYRQSLGQGLEFLIYFQGNSAPDKSGLPSDRFSAERTGGSVSTLTIQRTQQEDSAVYLCASSYSDSSYNEQFFGPGTRLTVL.

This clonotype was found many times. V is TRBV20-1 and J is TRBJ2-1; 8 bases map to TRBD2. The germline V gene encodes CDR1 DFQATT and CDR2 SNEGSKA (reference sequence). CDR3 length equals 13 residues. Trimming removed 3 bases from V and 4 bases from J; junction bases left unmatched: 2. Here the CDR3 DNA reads TGCAGTGCTAGCCCTAGCGGGTACAATGAGCAGTTCTTC. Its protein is CSASPSGYNEQFF.

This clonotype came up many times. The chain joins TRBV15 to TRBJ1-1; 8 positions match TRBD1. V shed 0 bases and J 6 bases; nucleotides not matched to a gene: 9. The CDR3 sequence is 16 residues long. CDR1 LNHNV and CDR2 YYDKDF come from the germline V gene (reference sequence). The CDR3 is CATSRDTQGANAEAFF. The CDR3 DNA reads TGTGCCACCAGCAGAGATACCCAGGGGGCCAACGCTGAAGCTTTCTTT.

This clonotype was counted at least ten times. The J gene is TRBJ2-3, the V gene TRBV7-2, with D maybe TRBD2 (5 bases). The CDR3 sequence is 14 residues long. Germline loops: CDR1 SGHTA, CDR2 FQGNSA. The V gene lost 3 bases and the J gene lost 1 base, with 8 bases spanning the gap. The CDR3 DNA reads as TGTGCCAGCAGCTTGAGAGCGGGCACAGATACGCAGTATTTT. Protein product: CASSLRAGTDTQYF.

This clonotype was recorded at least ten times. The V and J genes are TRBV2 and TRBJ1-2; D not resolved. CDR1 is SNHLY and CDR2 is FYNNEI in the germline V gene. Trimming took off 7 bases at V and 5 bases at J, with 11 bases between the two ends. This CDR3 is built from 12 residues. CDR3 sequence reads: CASMASSYGYTF. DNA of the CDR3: TGTGCCAGCATGGCCAGTTCGTATGGCTACACCTTC.

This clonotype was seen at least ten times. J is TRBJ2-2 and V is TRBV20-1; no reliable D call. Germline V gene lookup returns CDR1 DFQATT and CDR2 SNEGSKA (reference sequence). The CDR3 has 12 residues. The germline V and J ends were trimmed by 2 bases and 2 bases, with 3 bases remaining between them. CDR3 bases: TGCAGTGCTAGACTTAACACCGGGGAGCTGTTTTTT. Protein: CSARLNTGELFF.

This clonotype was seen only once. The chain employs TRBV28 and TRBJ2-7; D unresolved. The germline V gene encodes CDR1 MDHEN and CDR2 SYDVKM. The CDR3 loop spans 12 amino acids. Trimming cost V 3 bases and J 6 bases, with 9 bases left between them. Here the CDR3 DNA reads TGTGCCAGCAGTTTTTTGGGGTTCGAGCAGTACTTC. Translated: CASSFLGFEQYF.

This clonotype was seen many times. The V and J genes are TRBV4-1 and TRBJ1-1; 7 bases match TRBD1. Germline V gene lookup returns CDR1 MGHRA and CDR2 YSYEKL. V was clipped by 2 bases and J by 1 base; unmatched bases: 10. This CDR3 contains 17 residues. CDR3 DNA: TGCGCCAGCAGCCAAAGACCCAGACAGGGCCCGAACACTGAAGCTTTCTTT. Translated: CASSQRPRQGPNTEAFF.